This record looks at one T cell receptor beta chain sequence and its context. Its antigen remains unidentified. The assay was immunoSEQ multiplex PCR, and TCRdb's table has in-frame clones only and misses some. In the table there are some 140,000 clones, 93% of which are singletons. Germline V gene sequence: CDR1 LGHDT, CDR2 YNNKEL (reference sequence). The V end was cut by 1 base, the J end by 8 bases, with 14 bases between. This CDR3 region has 14 residues. The sample comes from a study of T cell responses to AZD1222 COVID-19 vaccine. Study overall: Pooled samples include second doses given at about 4 or 12 weeks.

Study outcomes and limitations: Clonal diversity was possibly underestimated; the donors were predominantly white British and more often female. Recipients of AZD1222 seropositive at baseline numbered only 5 or 6.

Sample: peripheral blood, taken on day 0 of AZD1222 vaccination. V gene TRBV3-1 (or the pseudogene TRBV3-2) combines with J gene TRBJ1-2; perhaps TRBD1 as D (6 bases). This sequence was found in an adult in good health. CDR3 amino acids: CASSQVGAERGYTF. DNA of the CDR3: TGTGCCAGCAGCCAAGTGGGGGCGGAGAGGGGCTACACCTTC.